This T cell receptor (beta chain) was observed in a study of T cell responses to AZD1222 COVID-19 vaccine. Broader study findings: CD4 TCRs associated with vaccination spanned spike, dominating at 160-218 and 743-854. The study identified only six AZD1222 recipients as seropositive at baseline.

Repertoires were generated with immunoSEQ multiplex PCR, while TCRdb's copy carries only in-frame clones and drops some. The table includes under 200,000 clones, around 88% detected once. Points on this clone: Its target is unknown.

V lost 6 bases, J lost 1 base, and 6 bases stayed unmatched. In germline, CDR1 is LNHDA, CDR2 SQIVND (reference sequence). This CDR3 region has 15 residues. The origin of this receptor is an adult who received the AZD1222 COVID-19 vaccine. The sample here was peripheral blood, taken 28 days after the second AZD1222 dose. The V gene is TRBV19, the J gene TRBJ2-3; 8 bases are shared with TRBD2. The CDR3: CASSGGGGRTDTQYF. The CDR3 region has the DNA TGTGCCAGTAGCGGAGGCGGGGGGCGCACAGATACGCAGTATTTT.